This entry lists 28 T cell receptor beta chains sequenced from one sample in a study of Graves' ophthalmopathy and Graves' hyperthyroidism. Amplified material comprised TCR beta CDR3 regions derived from RNA transcripts. An initial RT-PCR round employing HTBI primers preceded a second-round multiplex PCR. TCRdb re-analysed the multiplex PCR reads in MiXCR, keeping a single row per CDR3 protein. The data show 900,000 to 1,200,000 distinct CDR3 sequences, about two fifths seen once. The specimen sequenced was peripheral blood or thyroid tissue (not recorded which). All receptors come from an adult man with Graves' hyperthyroidism.

This chain connects TRBV6-6 to TRBJ2-7, with a possible D match to TRBD2 (6 bases). The germline V and J ends were trimmed by 7 bases and 12 bases, with 19 bases remaining between them. CDR1 and CDR2 from the germline V gene are MNHNY and SVGAGI (reference sequence). The CDR3 covers 12 residues. Here the CDR3 DNA reads TGTGCCAGCATCCCACTACAGCGGGCGTTGTACTTC. It is translated as CASIPLQRALYF.

This clonotype was detected many times. The chain recombines TRBV19 with TRBJ1-1; D is unresolved. The CDR3 loop spans 13 amino acids. V lost 0 bases and J lost 3, with 5 bases in between. The V gene's germline CDR1 is LNHDA and CDR2 SQIVND (reference sequence). CDR3 in amino acids: CASSIDLDTEAFF. In DNA form, the CDR3 reads TGTGCCAGTAGTATAGATCTGGACACTGAAGCTTTCTTT.

This clonotype was seen more than once but under ten times. The V and J genes are TRBV27 and TRBJ1-6; no clear D. Germline V gene lookup returns CDR1 MNHEY and CDR2 SMNVEV (reference sequence). The germline V and J ends were trimmed by 0 bases and 8 bases, with 11 bases remaining between them. The CDR3 runs to 15 residues. CDR3 in amino acids: CASSLSAAWDSPLHF. The DNA of the CDR3 is TGTGCCAGCAGTTTATCGGCAGCGTGGGATTCACCCCTCCACTTT.

This clonotype was observed a few times. A single base separates this from a much larger clone, so it may be a read error. This chain links TRBV4-3 with TRBJ1-1; perhaps TRBD1 as D (5 bases). Germline CDR1 reads LGHNA; CDR2 reads YSLEER. CDR3 length: 15 amino acids. CDR3 DNA: TGCGCCAACAGCCCTATGAGGGGAGGAAACACTGAAGCTTTCTTT. This translates into CANSPMRGGNTEAFF.

This CDR3 reads CASSSTGNYEQYF. CDR3 nucleotide sequence: TGTGCCAGCAGCTCTACCGGGAACTACGAGCAGTACTTC. J is TRBJ2-7 and V is TRBV7-9, with D possibly being TRBD2 (5 bases). V was cut by 4 bases and J by 3 bases, with 10 bases left in between. The V gene's germline CDR1 is SEHNR and CDR2 FQNEAQ (reference sequence). CDR3 size: 13 residues.

The sample holds many counts of this clonotype. This chain links TRBV7-9 with TRBJ1-1; no clear D. With 8 bases removed from V and 0 bases from J, the gap between germline ends came to 16 bases. The length of the CDR3 is 15 residues. The germline gives CDR1 SEHNR, CDR2 FQNEAQ (reference sequence). The CDR3 loop reads CASSSPDRVNTEAFF. The CDR3 DNA sequence: TGTGCCAGCTCCTCTCCGGACCGAGTGAACACTGAAGCTTTCTTT.

The chain employs TRBV27 and TRBJ1-5; no reliable D call. Germline CDR1 is MNHEY and CDR2 is SMNVEV (reference sequence). This CDR3 is 13 amino acids long. The V end was cut by 5 bases, the J end by 10 bases, with 15 bases between. The CDR3 DNA is TGTGCCAGCAGTCTCATCCTGTATGGTCCCCAGCATTTT. Its protein is CASSLILYGPQHF.

Details on this clonotype: A read error may explain this, as a much larger clone is one base away. The genes are TRBV20-1 and TRBJ1-6; D gene unclear. V shed 5 bases and J shed 4 bases, with 9 bases lying between them. This CDR3 region has 13 residues. Germline V gene lookup returns CDR1 DFQATT and CDR2 SNEGSKA (reference sequence). The CDR3 DNA follows: TGCAGTGCTGGCCTACAGTATAATTCACCCCTCCACTTT. Translated: CSAGLQYNSPLHF.

This clonotype was picked up many times. The chain's CDR3 is CASSSRVVSGYTF. In DNA, the CDR3 is TGTGCCAGCAGCTCCAGGGTTGTCTCTGGCTACACCTTC. This sequence joins TRBV7-8 and TRBJ1-2; D may be TRBD1 (5 bases). The CDR3 consists of 13 residues. V lost 4 bases and J 7 bases, leaving 13 bases between the germline ends. CDR1 SGHVS and CDR2 FQNEAQ come from the germline V gene.

The DNA for the CDR3 is TGTGCCAGCCAGTCGGGGGCCGCTAATGAAAAACTGTTTTTT. Translating gives CASQSGAANEKLFF. This chain uses TRBV12-3 or TRBV12-4 with TRBJ1-4, with D maybe TRBD1 (6 bases). The CDR3 sequence is 14 residues long. Trimming left V 8 bases short and J 3 bases short, with 13 bases between.

This clonotype was seen ten or more times. Here the CDR3 reads CATSSIGTSDRKQYF. For the CDR3, the DNA is TGTGCCACCAGCAGTATTGGGACATCCGATAGGAAGCAGTACTTC. The chain couples TRBV15 to TRBJ2-7; D is perhaps TRBD1 (6 bases). This CDR3 has 15 amino acids. Deletions cut 3 bases from V and 8 bases from J, with 20 bases between. Per the germline V gene, CDR1 is LNHNV and CDR2 is YYDKDF (reference sequence).

J is TRBJ1-2 and V is TRBV6-2 or TRBV6-3, with D unclear. The CDR3 sequence is 15 residues long. The germline gives CDR1 MNHEY, CDR2 SVGEGT. The V end was cut by 1 base, the J end by 1 base, with 10 bases between. Here the CDR3 DNA reads TGTGCCAGCAGTTACTACAGCCGTTTTAACTATGGCTACACCTTC. It encodes CASSYYSRFNYGYTF.

To note about this clonotype: At one end the junction does not follow the germline gene, possibly because of a read error. The genes are TRBV12-3 or TRBV12-4 and TRBJ1-6; D gene unclear. This CDR3 region has 13 residues. The DNA of the CDR3 is TGTGCCAGCAGGTTAGAGAGAAATTCACCCCTCCACTTT. Translating gives CASRLERNSPLHF.

As regards this clonotype: A read error may be the cause here, since a much bigger clone is one base away. The rearrangement joins TRBV14 to TRBJ2-5, with D perhaps matching TRBD1 or TRBD2 (5 bases each). The CDR3 consists of 16 residues. Germline V gene sequence: CDR1 SGHDN, CDR2 FVKESK. The CDR3 coding sequence is TGTGCCAGCAGCCAAGTCCGACGGGGCCTCACTGAGACCCGGTACTTC. It encodes CASSQVRRGLTETRYF. Full variable domain (missing parts from reference TRBV14 and TRBJ2-5): EAGVTQFPSHSVIEKGQTVTLRCDPISGHDNLYWYRRVMGKEIKFLLHFVKESKQDESGMPNNRFLAERTGGTYSTLKVQPAELEDSGVYFCASSQVRRGLTETRYFGPGTRLLVL.

This clonotype showed up just a few times. J is TRBJ2-7 and V is TRBV19; D ambiguous. Germline assignment: CDR1 LNHDA and CDR2 SQIVND (reference sequence). This CDR3 is 14 amino acids long. V was pared by 6 bases and J by 3 bases, with 15 bases between. The DNA for the CDR3 is TGTGCCAGTAGGTCGGCAGGCGAAAACTACGAGCAGTACTTC. Amino acid sequence: CASRSAGENYEQYF.

This clonotype was detected many times. The chain uses TRBV7-9 and TRBJ1-5, with TRBD1 identical over 7 bases. The CDR3 runs to 15 residues. Per germline, CDR1 SEHNR and CDR2 FQNEAQ (reference sequence). J lost 6 bases, V lost 1 base, and 6 bases had no gene match. CDR3 region: CASSLVGGAGQPQHF. The CDR3 DNA follows: TGTGCCAGCAGCTTAGTAGGGGGCGCGGGTCAGCCCCAGCATTTT.

V and J are TRBV7-9 and TRBJ2-5, with 7 bases that match TRBD1. Trimming removed 5 bases from V and 5 bases from J; junction bases left unmatched: 11. The V gene's germline CDR1 is SEHNR and CDR2 FQNEAQ (reference sequence). The CDR3 is 15 residues long. CDR3 region: CASSNTGAGQETQYF. CDR3 DNA: TGTGCCAGCAGCAATACAGGGGCGGGTCAGGAGACCCAGTACTTC.

This clonotype occurred a few times. This chain uses TRBV20-1 with TRBJ2-7; 10 bases fit TRBD2. J lost 1 base, V lost 5 bases, and 5 bases had no gene match. The CDR3 covers 14 residues. Germline CDR1 and CDR2: DFQATT and SNEGSKA (reference sequence). CDR3 loop: CSAYDSGGSYEQYF. The CDR3, as DNA: TGCAGTGCTTATGATAGCGGGGGGTCCTACGAGCAGTACTTC.

The gene calls are TRBV7-9 and TRBJ1-6, with D perhaps TRBD1 (5 bases). The CDR3 runs 15 residues. V shed 6 bases and J shed 10 bases, with 19 bases lying between them. CDR1 and CDR2 (germline): SEHNR, FQNEAQ (reference sequence). CDR3 loop: CASSFWAPGGSPLHF. In DNA form, the CDR3 reads TGTGCCAGCAGTTTTTGGGCCCCGGGGGGGTCACCCCTCCACTTT.

V is TRBV28 and J is TRBJ2-7; 8 nucleotides match TRBD2. CDR1 and CDR2 (germline): MDHEN, SYDVKM. The length of the CDR3 is 16 residues. The V gene end was trimmed by 3 bases and the J gene end by 3 bases; junction bases not matched to a gene: 10. The CDR3 nucleotides are TGTGCCAGCAGTTTCACTGGCGGGGGGTCGTACTACGAGCAGTACTTC. Its translation: CASSFTGGGSYYEQYF.

This clonotype has more than one count but fewer than ten. V usage is TRBV10-3 and J usage is TRBJ2-6; TRBD1 matches at 9 bases. V lost 6 bases and J lost 8; bases outside the gene matches: 8. Germline V gene sequence: CDR1 ENHRY, CDR2 SYGVKD. The CDR3 covers 15 residues. In DNA, the CDR3 is TGTGCCATCAGCCAGGCACAGGGGGCTTCCAACGTCCTGACTTTC. It specifies CAISQAQGASNVLTF.

The rearrangement uses TRBV2 and TRBJ2-7; 10 positions match TRBD1. This CDR3 contains 17 residues. The germline gives CDR1 SNHLY, CDR2 FYNNEI. Losses at the gene ends were 1 base for V and 4 bases for J; bases not matched to a gene: 10. The CDR3 sequence is CASSEEERGTGAYEQYF. For the CDR3, the DNA is TGTGCCAGCAGTGAAGAGGAAAGGGGGACAGGGGCTTACGAGCAGTACTTC.

The chain carries TRBV28 and TRBJ1-3, with D perhaps matching TRBD1 (5 bases). CDR1 and CDR2 (germline): MDHEN, SYDVKM. This CDR3 has 16 residues. V was cut by 5 bases and J by 1 base, with 15 bases left in between. In DNA, the CDR3 is TGTGCCAGCAGTCCTCCGGGACCACATTCTGGAAACACCATATATTTT. Its protein is CASSPPGPHSGNTIYF. The variable domain in full, completed from reference TRBV28 and TRBJ1-3, reads DVKVTQSSRYLVKRTGEKVFLECVQDMDHENMFWYRQDPGLGLRLIYFSYDVKMKEKGDIPEGYSVSREKKERFSLILESASTNQTSMYLCASSPPGPHSGNTIYFGEGSWLTVV.

The J gene is TRBJ1-1, the V gene TRBV10-3; D remains ambiguous. CDR1 and CDR2 from the germline V gene are ENHRY and SYGVKD. CDR3 length: 15 amino acids. V lost 2 bases, J lost 1 base, and 11 bases lay in between. The DNA for the CDR3 is TGTGCCATCAGTGAGGGTGTTTGGGGGAACACTGAAGCTTTCTTT. It translates to CAISEGVWGNTEAFF.

This clonotype was seen many times. V and J are TRBV19 and TRBJ2-7; 8 bases are shared with TRBD1. Germline V gene sequence: CDR1 LNHDA, CDR2 SQIVND (reference sequence). The CDR3 length is 12 residues. Trimming removed 5 bases from V and 10 bases from J; junction bases left unmatched: 7. CDR3 nucleotide sequence: TGTGCCAGTAGTCCGACGACAGGGGCCCAGTACTTC. Amino acids: CASSPTTGAQYF.

This clonotype was counted at least ten times. The rearrangement joins TRBV5-5 to TRBJ2-5; no clear D gene. The CDR3 has 12 amino acids. Trimming cost V 4 bases and J 7 bases, with 11 bases left between them. In germline, CDR1 is SGHKS, CDR2 YYEKEE (reference sequence). The CDR3 protein is CASSVDMATQYF. The CDR3 nucleotides are TGTGCCAGCAGCGTGGATATGGCGACCCAGTACTTC.

V gene TRBV28 combines with J gene TRBJ2-2, with D perhaps matching TRBD1 (6 bases). V dropped 7 bases and J dropped 7 bases, with 16 bases sitting between them. The germline V gene encodes CDR1 MDHEN and CDR2 SYDVKM. The CDR3 is 14 residues long. This chain's CDR3 is CASNRAEMYGELFF. For the CDR3, the DNA is TGTGCCAGCAACAGGGCCGAAATGTACGGGGAGCTGTTTTTT.

Many counts were recorded for this clonotype. V is TRBV3-1 and J is TRBJ1-1, with a tentative D call TRBD1 (5 bases). The CDR3 has 13 amino acids. Germline assignment: CDR1 LGHDT and CDR2 YNNKEL (reference sequence). The V and J ends lost 3 bases and 3 bases respectively, with 8 bases between them. The CDR3, as DNA: TGTGCCAGCAGCCAGGGGCCTGACACTGAAGCTTTCTTT. This codes for CASSQGPDTEAFF. Based on the CDR3 plus reference TRBV3-1 and TRBJ1-1, the full variable domain is DTAVSQTPKYLVTQMGNDKSIKCEQNLGHDTMYWYKQDSKKFLKIMFSYNNKELIINETVPNRFSPKSPDKAHLNLHINSLELGDSAVYFCASSQGPDTEAFFGQGTRLTVV.